This T cell receptor beta chain was retrieved from a study of CXCR4 blockade with PD-1 therapy in pancreatic cancer. The repertoire was sequenced with immunoSEQ multiplex PCR; TCRdb's copy has only in-frame clones and lacks some. The top ten hold about 20% of the sample, which has 3,800 or so clones, around 46% seen once. V was cut by 1 base and J by 0 bases, with 8 bases left in between. This CDR3 is built from 15 residues. Per germline, CDR1 SGDLS and CDR2 YYNGEE. No neoadjuvant therapy was given before resection to the patients supplying these archived tumor blocks. Sample: tumor tissue. The sequence was collected from a human donor with pancreatic ductal adenocarcinoma. This chain connects TRBV9 to TRBJ1-3; the D is unclear. CDR3 region: CASSVSGISGNTIYF. The CDR3 coding sequence is TGTGCCAGCAGCGTATCAGGTATCTCTGGAAACACCATATATTTT.